This T cell receptor (beta chain) was found in a study of Ad26.COV2.S vaccination and SARS-CoV-2 variants. Across the study: Recipients of Ad26.COV2.S got it intramuscularly, once or twice 56 days apart. Findings and caveats of the study: It was vaccine recipients, not placebo recipients, who had the higher spike-specific TCR breadth.

Germline loops: CDR1 LNHDA, CDR2 SQIVND (reference sequence). This CDR3 has 15 residues. Trimming took 3 bases from V and 4 from J, leaving 15 bases between them. Repertoires were generated with immunoSEQ multiplex PCR, while TCRdb's copy carries only in-frame clones and drops some. The top ten hold 3.6% of the sample, which has some 420,000 clones, approximately 88% seen once. Treatment specified: some 20 received Ad26.COV2.S at low or high dose, single or two shots; about 5 received placebo; per-sample allocation not given. Sampling took place 63 days after the first vaccine or placebo injection. Adults aged 18-55 years in Boston included the donor. Expressing Wuhan-strain SARS-CoV-2 spike, an Ad26 vector served as the vaccine. Points on this clone: Its target is not known.

V is TRBV19 and J is TRBJ1-2; D not resolved. The sample here was peripheral blood, taken in a trial of Ad26.COV2.S vaccine versus placebo. The receptor comes from a person aged 18-60 years who received the Ad26.COV2.S COVID-19 vaccine or a placebo. The CDR3 loop is CASSIVGVSPYGYTF. The DNA of the CDR3 is TGTGCCAGTAGTATTGTGGGCGTTTCGCCCTATGGCTACACCTTC.